This T cell receptor beta chain derives from a study of shared clonotypes between healthy human individuals (dated by TCRdb to the early 2020s). In the study overall: The cohort included a few men and a couple of women between 18 and 49 years of age. Leukapheresis yielded between about 0.94 and 10 billion PBMCs per donor. The study deeply sequenced blood TCR repertoires of about 5 healthy adults to estimate repertoire size and the extent of clonotype sharing between individuals. To increase sequencing depth and limit assay-specific biases, TCR repertoire library preparation and sequencing were carried out by different laboratories using diverse techniques. For each donor, three plates each were used for CD4 naive and CD4 memory, two plates were used for CD8 naive, and one plate was used for CD8 memory. Study-wide findings and limitations: When several donors were compared, the shared fraction of clonotypes was roughly 5% for naive CD4, around 3.5% for naive CD8, more than 2% for memory CD4, and 0.4% for memory CD8. Based on pairwise subsampling, the degree of clonotype sharing among donors was expected to be affected by sequencing depth. Estimated clonotype richness was generally larger for naive than for memory subsets. Rarefaction of sorted-subset datasets indicated incomplete sequencing despite the large sequencing depth. Only blood was sampled, and tissue TCR repertoires likely differ from those in blood. The small number of donors limited the genetic and exposure-history diversity represented. Compared with non-shared clonotypes, the clonotypes found in all four sorted-subset donors had higher generation probabilities.

Its CDR3 holds 19 amino acids, cysteine through phenylalanine. Only the CDR3 portion is preserved as DNA: 57 bases, with reading frame beginning at the first base. Compared with germline, V lacks 4 bases and J lacks 0 bases; bases without a gene match: 7. Reading the germline V gene gives CDR1 SGHVS and CDR2 FNYEAQ. Using the deep immunoSEQ assay, multiplex PCR amplified TCR CDR3 regions from genomic DNA. For each cell subset, the extracted genomic DNA was distributed evenly across all wells of several immunoSEQ 96-well plates, and each plate served as one replicate. For sorted subsets, each replicate PCR was loaded with approximately 200 ng genomic DNA, equivalent to roughly 30,000 T cell genomes. Purified libraries were measured with a Qubit 3.0 fluorometer, size-checked on a Bioanalyzer 2100, and measured again with the KAPA Library Quantification kit. Every immunoSEQ 96-well plate was sequenced on a dedicated single-read 150-cycle Illumina NextSeq 550 flow cell. From the authors' description of their analysis: Because only junctional sequences without quality scores were contained in the immunoSEQ output, filtering matching that applied to full-length reads could not be performed. Sequences were annotated with PyIR, a Python wrapper for IgBLAST v1.9, and V/J genes and CDR3 were assigned using IMGT germline references. Reads were filtered out if the reads had weak V/J assignments (E-value above 1e-6), no CDR3, stop codons, out-of-frame junctions, or ambiguous translated residues. A V3J clonotype was defined by an identical inferred V gene, J gene, and CDR3 amino acid sequence. Percentage overlap between repertoires was computed as shared unique clonotypes divided by the size of the smaller repertoire. Repertoire richness was assessed with RTK rarefaction, the Chao1 estimator, and Recon v2.1 estimates of unobserved clonotypes. OLGA was used to compute generation probabilities for all TCRbeta clonotypes that the gDNA method yielded from a few donors. In its TCRdb copy, this immuneACCESS table keeps in-frame sequences only and misses some clones. Where compared with another copy, unresolved V genes explain less than half of these, and the others have no known cause. Clone size and the V and J calls come from that table; the DNA yielded D and trimming. The sample table contains 1,400,000 or so clones; only one count was recorded for 97% to 99% of them. Together, the top ten hold around 0.33% of the sample.

Of note for this clone: The specificity of this receptor is unknown. No base-level quality is on record; no much larger clone is a single base apart.

The donors were healthy, HIV-negative adults who had no recently reported acute infections or vaccinations. Every donor was a Caucasian adult residing in Nashville, Tennessee, USA. CD4+ T cells were enriched by magnetic negative selection; naive cells were then positively selected on CD45RA, and the negative fraction formed the memory subset. Blood was collected by leukapheresis, and PBMCs were isolated by Ficoll-Histopaque density gradient centrifugation and then cryopreserved in liquid nitrogen vapor phase. Analytical flow cytometry was used to check the purity and quantity of every magnetically sorted T cell population. Genomic DNA was isolated from every sorted fraction and measured by UV absorbance on a Nanodrop 2000c.

The chain is encoded by TRBV7-6 joined to TRBJ2-1; TRBD2 matches 15 bases in the middle. The sequence came from a man between 25 and 39 years old in good health. The material sequenced was naive CD4+ T cells sorted from blood. Per the publication, the cell subset or site label means: CD45RA+ positively selected. The DNA reads as follows: TGTGCCAGCAGCTCGCCGGGACTAGCGGGAGGTCGCTCCTACAATGAGCAGTTCTTC. Its product reads: CASSSPGLAGGRSYNEQFF.